The source of this T cell receptor beta chain is a study of blood T cell repertoires in COVID-19. Looking at the study overall: COVID-19 samples from acute and convalescent phases originated in the United States, Italy and Spain.

The table lists this clone with a few counts. Trimming took 2 bases from V and 4 from J; bases not matched to a gene: 4. The CDR3 runs to 15 residues. Germline loops: CDR1 MNHNS, CDR2 SASEGT. Clones were sequenced by immunoSEQ multiplex PCR, and TCRdb holds only the in-frame ones, with some missing. The sample lists about 220,000 clones, over 75% occurring once. The chain employs TRBV6-1 and TRBJ2-1; TRBD2 matches 8 bases. The sequence derives from a woman in her sixties or seventies who had recovered from COVID-19. Source material: PBMCs or T cells enriched from blood (not recorded which). The CDR3 DNA reads as TGTGCCAGCAGTGAAAGTAGCGGGACTTACAATGAGCAGTTCTTC. This translates into CASSESSGTYNEQFF.